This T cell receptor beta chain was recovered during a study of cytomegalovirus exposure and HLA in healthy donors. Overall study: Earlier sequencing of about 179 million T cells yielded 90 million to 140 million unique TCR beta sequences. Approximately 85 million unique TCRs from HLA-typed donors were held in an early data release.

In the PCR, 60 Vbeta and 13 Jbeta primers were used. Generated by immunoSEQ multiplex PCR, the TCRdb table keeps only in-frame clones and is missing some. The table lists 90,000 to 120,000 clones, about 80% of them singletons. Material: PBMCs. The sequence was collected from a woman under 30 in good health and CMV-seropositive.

CDR3 sequence: CASRVYAGISPLHF. The CDR3 DNA reads as TGTGCCAGCAGAGTGTATGCGGGGATTTCACCCCTCCACTTT. V and J are TRBV28 and TRBJ1-6; D unresolved. The V gene lost 6 bases and the J gene lost 9 bases, with 15 bases spanning the gap. CDR3 size: 14 residues. The germline V gene has CDR1 MDHEN and CDR2 SYDVKM.